This T cell receptor (beta chain) was sequenced in a study of shared clonotypes between healthy human individuals (dated by TCRdb to 2020 to 2022). A note on the overall study: Two women and three men aged 18 to 49 years were included in the cohort. Each donor's leukapheresis produced roughly between roughly 0.85 and 9.5 billion PBMCs. To estimate repertoire size and how much clonotypes are shared between individuals, the study performed deep sequencing of blood TCR repertoires from a few healthy adults. Different laboratories and diverse techniques were used to prepare libraries and sequence TCR repertoires, to increase sequencing depth and limit assay-specific biases. Study-wide findings and limitations: Sampling was restricted to blood, and TCR repertoires in tissues likely differ from the TCR repertoires found in blood. Pairwise subsampling indicated that sequencing depth was expected to affect the degree of clonotype sharing among donors. Because the study included a small number of donors, the genetic and exposure-history diversity represented was limited.

The donors were healthy, HIV-negative adults with no recently reported acute infections or vaccinations. Only Caucasian adults living in Nashville, Tennessee, USA were represented among the donors. In the unsorted samples, roughly 90 million PBMCs were counted, and genomic DNA was extracted using the QIAamp DNA Blood Mini kit. Blood was collected by leukapheresis, and PBMCs were isolated by Ficoll-Histopaque density gradient centrifugation and then cryopreserved in liquid nitrogen vapor phase. Using the deep immunoSEQ assay, TCR CDR3 regions were amplified from genomic DNA by multiplex PCR. For each cell subset, the extracted genomic DNA was distributed evenly across all wells of several immunoSEQ 96-well plates, and each plate served as one replicate. For unsorted PBMC, roughly 0.3 ug genomic DNA, equal to tens of thousands of T cell genomes, was loaded into each replicate PCR. Ten immunoSEQ deep assay plates were used to sequence the unsorted PBMC genomic DNA. Purified libraries were measured with a Qubit 3.0 fluorometer, size-checked on a Bioanalyzer 2100, and measured again with the KAPA Library Quantification kit. Every immunoSEQ 96-well plate was sequenced on a dedicated single-read 150-cycle Illumina NextSeq 550 flow cell. In the source study's methods: Because the immunoSEQ output held only junctional sequences and lacked quality scores, the filtering could not match the filtering applied to full-length reads. To assign V/J genes and CDR3, sequences were annotated using PyIR, a Python wrapper for IgBLAST v1.9, with IMGT germline references. Reads with weak V/J assignments (E-value above 1e-6), missing CDR3, stop codons, out-of-frame junctions, or ambiguous translated residues were removed. V3J clonotypes were defined as sequences sharing the same inferred V gene, J gene, and CDR3 amino acid sequence. Percentage overlap between repertoires was computed as shared unique clonotypes divided by the size of the smaller repertoire. Richness of each repertoire was evaluated using RTK rarefaction, the Chao1 estimator, and Recon v2.1 estimates of unobserved clonotypes. The source is immuneACCESS, and TCRdb retained only in-frame sequences with V and J called. Part of the clones is not carried over; for the studies checked, unresolved V genes explain less than half of this, and the remainder is unexplained. D and trimming come from the DNA, and the V and J calls and clone size come from that table. The sample table shows fewer than 550,000 clones, and over 60% are seen once. Under 15% of the sample rests with the top ten.

The germline V gene (reference sequence) yields LNHDA for CDR1 and SQIVND for CDR2. V is trimmed back by 5 bases and J by 5 bases, and the junction contains 12 bases that no gene match accounts for. The CDR3 goes from the cysteine to the phenylalanine over 17 residues. Of all the DNA, just the CDR3 is kept, 51 bases in frame from base 1. Comments on this clone: The clone's antigen remains unknown. Nothing much larger sits one base from this clone, and base qualities are not available.

The sequenced material came from PBMCs. The sequence is built from TRBV19 and TRBJ1-5, with TRBD1 matching 10 junction bases. The sequence came from a woman aged 40 to 50 in good health. Some clones in this sample may be carry-over from other donors' samples. CDR3 reads: CASSDRDRGIVDQPQHF. The DNA sequence follows: TGTGCCAGTAGTGACCGGGACAGGGGAATAGTCGATCAGCCCCAGCATTTT.